Presented here are 4 T cell receptor beta chains from one specimen sequenced in a study of tumor-infiltrating lymphocytes in primary liver carcinoma. Using a constant-region primer together with ProtoScript II reverse transcriptase, TCR beta cDNA was made from around 500 ng of total RNA. Libraries covering TCR beta were generated through three nested multiplex PCR rounds (using a slightly modified ARM-PCR). For 10 cycles apiece, the opening two PCR rounds ran with TRBV1-TRBV30 forward primers and a C-beta reverse primer. TCRdb itself ran the multiplex PCR reads through MiXCR, one entry per CDR3 protein. The sample consists of 85,000 to 100,000 distinct CDR3 sequences, around 70% of them appearing once. Co-extraction of RNA and DNA was performed on roughly 17-32 mg of unsorted bulk tissue. Sequenced input: tumor-adjacent normal liver tissue. The source is a man between 35 and 55 years old with primary liver carcinoma and hepatitis B virus infection.

In this sample, this clonotype turned up a few times. The chain recombines TRBV30 with TRBJ1-5; 7 bases match TRBD1. The junction had 3 bases not matched to a gene; V was cut back by 0 bases and J by 7 bases. The CDR3 is 13 amino acids. The germline gives CDR1 GTSNPN, CDR2 SVGIG (reference sequence). CDR3 residues: CAWSVTGVQPQHF. As DNA, the CDR3 is TGTGCCTGGAGTGTAACAGGGGTGCAGCCCCAGCATTTT.

This clonotype has more than one count but fewer than ten. The genes are TRBV2 and TRBJ2-4, with 7 bases identical to TRBD2. Germline CDR1 SNHLY, CDR2 FYNNEI. The CDR3 has 13 amino acids. V was pared by 4 bases and J by 9 bases, with 6 bases of the junction left unmatched. The CDR3 loop reads CASSVGGDGIQYF. The CDR3 nucleotides read TGTGCCAGCAGTGTGGGGGGGGATGGCATTCAGTACTTC.

As regards this clonotype: Likely a read error: the CDR3 ends without its conserved phenylalanine or tryptophan. The V call is TRBV29-1, the J call TRBJ2-1, with D possibly TRBD2 on 5 matching bases. Germline V gene lookup returns CDR1 SQVTM and CDR2 ANQGSEA. This CDR3 has 10 residues. The ends were cut back, 8 bases at V and 8 bases at J, with 10 bases in the middle. CDR3 loop: CSTSEDEQFL. The DNA for the CDR3 is TGCAGCACCTCGGAGGATGAGCAGTTCTTA.

In the case of this clonotype: This may arise from a read error, as a much more abundant clone is one base away. This rearrangement joins TRBV5-6 to TRBJ1-1; D is undetermined. The CDR3 spans 13 residues. Germline V lookup: CDR1 SGHDT, CDR2 YYEEEE. The CDR3 coding sequence is TGTGCCAGCAACTTGGGTCAGCCCACTGAAGCTTTCTTT. Protein product: CASNLGQPTEAFF.